The 6 T cell receptor beta chains below all came from one sample that was sequenced in a study of blood T cell repertoires in COVID-19. Sequencing was performed with immunoSEQ multiplex PCR; in TCRdb, only in-frame clones are kept and a portion is missing. The table lists about 160,000 clones, 80% to 90% of them singletons, with around 3.3% in the top ten. The sequencing sample was made of peripheral blood. The source is a man in his sixties or seventies with acute or convalescent COVID-19.

V usage is TRBV5-1 and J usage is TRBJ1-4; TRBD1 aligns across 7 bases. The V gene's germline CDR1 is SGHRS and CDR2 YFSETQ. This CDR3 has 15 amino acids. V lost 4 bases and J lost 3; bases outside the gene matches: 6. Written as DNA, the CDR3 is TGCGCCAGCAGCGTGGGGACAGTCTCTAATGAAAAACTGTTTTTT. Translation gives CASSVGTVSNEKLFF. Based on the CDR3 plus reference TRBV5-1 and TRBJ1-4, the full variable domain is KAGVTQTPRYLIKTRGQQVTLSCSPISGHRSVSWYQQTPGQGLQFLFEYFSETQRNKGNFPGRFSGRQFSNSRSEMNVSTLELGDSALYLCASSVGTVSNEKLFFGSGTQLSVL.

The rearrangement uses TRBV7-2 and TRBJ2-6; 9 positions match TRBD2. The CDR3 spans 18 residues. CDR1 and CDR2 (germline): SGHTA, FQGNSA. J lost 2 bases, V lost 6 bases, and 11 bases had no gene match. CDR3 region: CASSSIRAGGPGANVLTF. The CDR3 DNA reads as TGTGCCAGCAGTTCTATTCGGGCGGGAGGGCCTGGGGCCAACGTCCTGACTTTC.

The chain combines TRBV4-2 with TRBJ2-1, with 11 nucleotides matching TRBD2. V lost 4 bases, J lost 0 bases, and 2 bases stayed unmatched. Germline V CDR1 and CDR2: LGHNA, YNFKEQ. There are 16 residues in the CDR3. The CDR3 reads CASSPTSGSSYNEQFF. The CDR3, as DNA: TGTGCCAGCAGCCCTACTAGCGGGAGCTCCTACAATGAGCAGTTCTTC.

This chain links TRBV25-1 with TRBJ1-5; D is undetermined. Germline V gives CDR1 MGHDK, CDR2 SYGVNS. Trimming removed 2 bases from V and 1 base from J, with 6 bases in between. The CDR3 runs 14 residues. The CDR3 nucleotides are TGTGCCAGCAGTGAACGGTCAAGCAATCAGCCCCAGCATTTT. Protein sequence: CASSERSSNQPQHF.

The CDR3 protein is CASSLNAGGGDEQFF. The CDR3 region has the DNA TGTGCCAGCAGCTTGAACGCGGGAGGGGGTGATGAGCAGTTCTTC. V usage is TRBV11-2 and J usage is TRBJ2-1; TRBD2 matches 9 bases. CDR3 size: 15 residues. The J segment lost 8 bases and the V segment lost 3 bases, leaving 8 bases of the junction unmatched. CDR1 is SGHAT, CDR2 FQNNGV, per germline.

The chain employs TRBV24-1 and TRBJ2-7; D not certain. CDR1 is KGHDR and CDR2 is SFDVKD in the germline V gene. V lost 4 bases and J lost 5, with 5 bases in between. There are 11 residues in the CDR3. This chain's CDR3 is CATSEGHEQYF. CDR3 coding DNA: TGTGCCACCAGTGAGGGCCACGAGCAGTACTTC.